The 30 T cell receptor beta chains in this list originate from one sample, sequenced in a study of cytomegalovirus exposure and HLA in healthy donors. The study ran its PCR with 60 Vbeta and 13 Jbeta primers. Produced via immunoSEQ multiplex PCR; TCRdb's table is partial and in-frame only. Of roughly 170,000 clones detected, over 65% appear once; the ten largest clones hold less than 0.9%. Sequences were obtained from PBMCs. The receptors shown here come from a female donor in good health and CMV-seronegative.

V is TRBV6-5 and J is TRBJ2-1; D ambiguous. The CDR3 loop spans 13 amino acids. V was clipped by 5 bases and J by 8 bases, with 13 bases between them. Germline CDR1 is MNHEY and CDR2 is SVGAGI. This CDR3 is CASSLFTSDEQFF. CDR3 in DNA: TGTGCCAGCAGTCTATTCACCTCGGATGAGCAGTTCTTC.

The rearrangement joins TRBV7-9 to TRBJ1-1; D possibly corresponds to TRBD1 (5 bases). Deletions cut 3 bases from V and 0 bases from J, with 11 bases between. The CDR3 is 15 residues long. Germline V gene data show CDR1 as SEHNR and CDR2 as FQNEAQ (reference sequence). DNA of the CDR3: TGTGCCAGCAGCTTCTTACTGGACATGAACACTGAAGCTTTCTTT. It is translated as CASSFLLDMNTEAFF.

Only a few counts were recorded for this clone. A read error may produce the germline difference seen at one junction end. V and J are TRBV7-8 and TRBJ2-6, with a weak D call TRBD1 (6 bases). CDR1 SGHVS and CDR2 FQNEAQ come from the germline V gene. This CDR3 contains 17 residues. For the CDR3, the DNA is TGTGCCAGCAGCTTAGTATACAGGGCCTCTGGGGCCAACGGCCTGACTTTC. This translates into CASSLVYRASGANGLTF.

The V and J genes are TRBV6-1 and TRBJ1-2; 7 bases are shared with TRBD1. The germline CDR1 and CDR2 sequences are MNHNS and SASEGT. The junction had 8 bases not matched to a gene; V was cut back by 3 bases and J by 4 bases. The CDR3 length is 15 residues. The CDR3 is CASSDDRGRVYGYTF. The CDR3 DNA reads as TGTGCCAGCAGTGACGATAGGGGGCGGGTCTATGGCTACACCTTC.

This rearrangement joins TRBV4-2 to TRBJ1-3; D gene uncertain. Germline CDR1 LGHNA, CDR2 YNFKEQ. The V end was cut by 1 base, the J end by 0 bases, with 10 bases between. This CDR3 contains 16 residues. CDR3 protein: CASSQVGRFSGNTIYF. The CDR3 DNA follows: TGTGCCAGCAGCCAAGTAGGGAGATTCTCTGGAAACACCATATATTTT.

With respect to this clone: Other nucleotide sequences from this sample produce the same CDR3. The rearrangement joins TRBV18 to TRBJ2-3; TRBD2 agrees at 8 bases. Germline lookup yields CDR1 KGHSH and CDR2 LQKENI. CDR3 size: 14 residues. Trimming removed 4 bases from V and 3 bases from J; junction bases left unmatched: 3. The CDR3, as DNA: TGTGCCAGCTCACAAACTAGCGGAACAGATACGCAGTATTTT. Its translation: CASSQTSGTDTQYF.

This chain links TRBV11-3 with TRBJ2-7, with a tentative D call TRBD1 (5 bases). Trimming stripped 2 bases from V and 9 bases from J, with 20 bases between. Germline V gene data show CDR1 as SGHNT and CDR2 as YENEEA. The length of the CDR3 is 15 residues. The chain's CDR3 is CASSLWSRAPNGQYF. Written as DNA, the CDR3 is TGTGCCAGCAGCTTATGGTCCAGGGCCCCCAACGGGCAGTACTTC.

The rearrangement joins TRBV27 to TRBJ2-1, with 11 bases lining up with TRBD1. Germline V lookup: CDR1 MNHEY, CDR2 SMNVEV (reference sequence). The V gene end was trimmed by 6 bases and the J gene end by 5 bases; junction bases not matched to a gene: 3. The length of the CDR3 is 14 residues. CDR3: CASRPGQGDNEQFF. The CDR3 DNA reads as TGTGCCAGCAGGCCGGGACAGGGGGACAATGAGCAGTTCTTC.

The chain couples TRBV2 to TRBJ1-5, with 9 bases that match TRBD1. The CDR3 runs to 14 residues. From germline, CDR1 is SNHLY and CDR2 FYNNEI. The V gene end was trimmed by 10 bases and the J gene end by 4 bases; junction bases not matched to a gene: 8. Here the CDR3 reads CANTTGQGNQPQHF. DNA of the CDR3: TGTGCCAACACCACTGGACAGGGGAATCAGCCCCAGCATTTT. The full variable domain, its missing parts supplied by reference TRBV2 and TRBJ1-5, is EPEVTQTPSHQVTQMGQEVILRCVPISNHLYFYWYRQILGQKVEFLVSFYNNEISEKSEIFDDQFSVERPDGSNFTLKIRSTKLEDSAMYFCANTTGQGNQPQHFGDGTRLSIL.

V usage is TRBV12-5 and J usage is TRBJ1-2, with D possibly being TRBD1 (5 bases). V shed 3 bases and J shed 2 bases, with 16 bases lying between them. This CDR3 is 16 amino acids long. Germline assignment: CDR1 LGHNT and CDR2 FRNRAP. CDR3 amino acids: CASGFPGGGENYGYTF. The CDR3, as DNA: TGTGCTAGTGGTTTTCCGGGCGGGGGAGAAAACTATGGCTACACCTTC.

Turning to this clone: The junction and the germline gene differ at one end; a read error may be behind it. The chain employs TRBV11-2 and TRBJ2-7; weak D call: TRBD2 (7 bases). Per germline, CDR1 SGHAT and CDR2 FQNNGV. This CDR3 is built from 13 residues. As DNA, the CDR3 is TGTGCCAGCAGCTTAGATCGGGGGGCTACCTCCAACTTC. It translates to CASSLDRGATSNF.

V is TRBV6-1 and J is TRBJ2-1; weak D call: TRBD2 (6 bases). CDR1 MNHNS and CDR2 SASEGT come from the germline V gene. Deletions cut 4 bases from V and 0 bases from J, with 16 bases between. The CDR3 runs 17 residues. DNA of the CDR3: TGTGCCAGCAGTGCCTACGTTAGCGGAGGCTCCTACAATGAGCAGTTCTTC. This translates into CASSAYVSGGSYNEQFF.

The genes are TRBV7-3 and TRBJ2-7; TRBD1 matches 9 bases. J lost 6 bases, V lost 2 bases, and 8 bases had no gene match. This CDR3 contains 15 residues. Germline CDR1 reads SGHTA; CDR2 reads FQGTGA. CDR3 bases: TGTGCCAGCAGCTTAGATCCGGGACAGGGACGCGAGCAGTACTTC. Its protein product is CASSLDPGQGREQYF. Drawing the rest from reference TRBV7-3 and TRBJ2-7, the complete variable domain is GAGVSQTPSNKVTEKGKYVELRCDPISGHTALYWYRQSLGQGPEFLIYFQGTGAADDSGLPNDRFFAVRPEGSVSTLKIQRTERGDSAVYLCASSLDPGQGREQYFGPGTRLTVT.

The chain combines TRBV10-3 with TRBJ2-1; 10 bases align to TRBD2. The ends lost 6 bases at V and 8 bases at J; junction bases unmatched: 13. This CDR3 is built from 16 residues. CDR1 is ENHRY, CDR2 SYGVKD, per germline. The CDR3 loop is CAISGALASGSDEQFF. The CDR3 bases are TGTGCCATCAGCGGGGCTCTGGCTAGCGGGAGTGATGAGCAGTTCTTC.

The rearrangement uses TRBV28 and TRBJ1-4, with D tentatively TRBD1 (5 bases). This CDR3 contains 13 residues. Looked up from germline, CDR1 is MDHEN and CDR2 is SYDVKM. V shed 6 bases and J shed 11 bases, with 16 bases lying between them. The DNA for the CDR3 is TGTGCCAGCAGGCCACAGGACACTTTTAAACTGTTTTTT. It specifies CASRPQDTFKLFF. Variable domain in full (rest from reference TRBV28 and TRBJ1-4): DVKVTQSSRYLVKRTGEKVFLECVQDMDHENMFWYRQDPGLGLRLIYFSYDVKMKEKGDIPEGYSVSREKKERFSLILESASTNQTSMYLCASRPQDTFKLFFGSGTQLSVL.

The rearrangement uses TRBV5-1 and TRBJ2-5, with TRBD2 as a possible D gene (6 bases). V gave up 0 bases and J gave up 1 base, with 13 bases separating them. The CDR3 contains 16 residues. Per germline, CDR1 SGHRS and CDR2 YFSETQ. CDR3 DNA sequence: TGCGCCAGCAGCTTGGAGACTAGAAGCCGCCAAGAGACCCAGTACTTC. Translated: CASSLETRSRQETQYF. The variable domain in full, completed from reference TRBV5-1 and TRBJ2-5, reads KAGVTQTPRYLIKTRGQQVTLSCSPISGHRSVSWYQQTPGQGLQFLFEYFSETQRNKGNFPGRFSGRQFSNSRSEMNVSTLELGDSALYLCASSLETRSRQETQYFGPGTRLLVL.

The V gene is TRBV7-9, the J gene TRBJ2-2, with D possibly matching TRBD2 (6 bases). Trimming pared 1 base from V and 0 bases from J, leaving 9 bases between. The CDR3 sequence is 16 residues long. Germline CDR1 is SEHNR and CDR2 is FQNEAQ (reference sequence). CDR3 region: CASSLDGGTNTGELFF. CDR3 nucleotides: TGTGCCAGCAGCTTAGACGGCGGGACGAACACCGGGGAGCTGTTTTTT.

Worth noting for this clone: Compared with germline, one end of the junction differs, possibly owing to a read error. The genes are TRBV9 and TRBJ2-1, with 12 positions matching TRBD2. Germline CDR1 reads SGDLS; CDR2 reads YYNGEE. The CDR3 is 14 amino acids. The DNA for the CDR3 is TGTGCCAGCAGCCTTCAGCAGACTAGCGGGAGTTTGGTCTTC. The encoded protein is CASSLQQTSGSLVF.

The J gene is TRBJ2-4, the V gene TRBV30; 9 nucleotides align to TRBD2. CDR1 is GTSNPN and CDR2 is SVGIG in the germline V gene (reference sequence). Trimming cost V 2 bases and J 9 bases; bases outside gene matches: 5. CDR3 length equals 13 residues. The CDR3 DNA reads as TGTGCCTGGAGTAGCGGGGGGTTGGGCATTCAGTACTTC. Protein sequence: CAWSSGGLGIQYF.

The genes are TRBV11-2 and TRBJ1-5; the match to TRBD1 covers 8 bases. Unmatched junction bases numbered 0, after V lost 4 bases and J lost 4 bases. The CDR3 consists of 13 residues. Germline V gene sequence: CDR1 SGHAT, CDR2 FQNNGV. CDR3: CASSWDRNQPQHF. The CDR3 DNA is TGTGCCAGCAGCTGGGACAGGAATCAGCCCCAGCATTTT.

The chain combines TRBV27 with TRBJ1-2, with D possibly being TRBD1 (5 bases). V was pared by 5 bases and J by 1 base, with 11 bases between. Germline V lookup: CDR1 MNHEY, CDR2 SMNVEV (reference sequence). The CDR3 extends over 14 amino acids. The CDR3 coding sequence is TGTGCCAGCAGTATGACAGCGCTTAACTATGGCTACACCTTC. Translating gives CASSMTALNYGYTF.

V and J are TRBV11-2 and TRBJ2-1, with D hard to call. The CDR3 is made up of 13 amino acids. Germline V gene data show CDR1 as SGHAT and CDR2 as FQNNGV. The V end was cut by 2 bases, the J end by 5 bases, with 7 bases between. The CDR3 sequence: CASSLFRNNEQFF. The CDR3 bases are TGTGCCAGCAGCTTATTTAGAAACAATGAGCAGTTCTTC.

The chain links TRBV7-3 to TRBJ1-2; D gene ambiguous. CDR3 size: 15 residues. The V end was cut by 2 bases, the J end by 8 bases, with 18 bases between. CDR1 and CDR2 from the germline V gene are SGHTA and FQGTGA. CDR3 protein: CASSLWPSRSGGYTF. CDR3 DNA sequence: TGTGCCAGCAGCTTATGGCCCAGCCGATCGGGGGGCTACACCTTC.

The chain has TRBV7-9 and TRBJ1-1; no clear D. The CDR3 sequence is 13 residues long. The V gene's germline CDR1 is SEHNR and CDR2 FQNEAQ (reference sequence). V lost 2 bases and J lost 2, with 6 bases in between. The CDR3 DNA follows: TGTGCCAGCAGCTTACCAGTCAACACTGAAGCTTTCTTT. Translated: CASSLPVNTEAFF.

The gene calls are TRBV18 and TRBJ1-2, with 7 bases lining up with TRBD1. CDR1 is KGHSH and CDR2 is LQKENI in the germline V gene. Trimming cost V 3 bases and J 4 bases; bases outside gene matches: 8. This CDR3 has 15 residues. Here the CDR3 DNA reads TGTGCCAGCTCACCCCGGGACAGCCTACCCTATGGCTACACCTTC. It encodes CASSPRDSLPYGYTF.

CDR3 in amino acids: CASTLAPTYEQYF. CDR3 DNA: TGTGCCAGTACTCTAGCGCCCACCTACGAGCAGTACTTC. The V and J genes are TRBV2 and TRBJ2-7, with TRBD2 as a possible D gene (6 bases). This CDR3 is built from 13 residues. The germline gives CDR1 SNHLY, CDR2 FYNNEI. V gave up 9 bases and J gave up 2 bases, with 14 bases separating them.

A note on this clone: One end of the junction fails to match germline, which may point to a read error. The chain links TRBV5-1 to TRBJ2-6, with 10 bases lining up with TRBD1. Germline V gives CDR1 SGHRS, CDR2 YFSETQ. There are 18 residues in the CDR3. CDR3 sequence reads: CASSLRDRGVSGANGLTF. As DNA, the CDR3 is TGCGCCAGCAGCTTGAGGGACAGGGGCGTTTCTGGGGCCAACGGCCTGACTTTC.

V and J are TRBV7-2 and TRBJ2-1, with TRBD2 as a possible D gene (6 bases). CDR3 size: 13 residues. V gave up 7 bases and J gave up 7 bases, with 14 bases separating them. Germline CDR1 is SGHTA and CDR2 is FQGNSA. The DNA for the CDR3 is TGTGCCAGCACCTCGCGTGGGGGGAATGAGCAGTTCTTC. This gives the protein CASTSRGGNEQFF.

This sequence joins TRBV15 and TRBJ2-4; D perhaps matches TRBD1 (5 bases). Germline V gives CDR1 LNHNV, CDR2 YYDKDF (reference sequence). V was cut by 1 base and J by 0 bases, with 13 bases left in between. The CDR3 runs 17 residues. The CDR3 loop reads CATSRGQGPLAKNIQYF. The CDR3, as DNA: TGTGCCACCAGCAGAGGGCAGGGCCCTTTAGCCAAAAACATTCAGTACTTC.

This chain connects TRBV12-2 to TRBJ1-5; the D call TRBD1 from the table was never checked on the DNA. TRBV12-2 represents a pseudogene. The CDR3 sequence is 18 residues long. The CDR3 loop is CASRPGTGRNPSNQPQHF. The CDR3 DNA sequence: TGTGCAAGTCGCCCCGGGACAGGGAGAAATCCGAGCAATCAGCCCCAGCATTTT.